This T cell receptor beta chain was captured by sequencing in a study of cytomegalovirus exposure and HLA in healthy donors. Overall study findings and caveats: Most TCR sequences were uncommon, yet certain public TCRs appeared in many donors. Under in vitro conditions, three CMV-associated chains were confirmed as specific for CMV antigens.

PCR was performed using 60 Vbeta and 13 Jbeta primers. Only in-frame clones appear in the TCRdb table, and some are missing; sequencing was by immunoSEQ multiplex PCR. The profile shows 200,000 to 250,000 clones, about three quarters of them singletons. The CDR3 is 19 residues long. Trimming removed 5 bases from V and 1 base from J; junction bases left unmatched: 17. Germline V gene data show CDR1 as MDHEN and CDR2 as SYDVKM. This clone showed up just once. The target antigen is unknown. The clonotype was recovered from a man younger than 35 in good health and CMV-seronegative. This chain links TRBV28 with TRBJ1-5, with 7 positions matching TRBD1. What was sequenced was PBMCs. The CDR3 region is CASSPRLDREVRSNQPQHF. CDR3 sequence (DNA): TGTGCCAGCAGTCCACGACTCGACAGGGAAGTGAGAAGCAATCAGCCCCAGCATTTT.